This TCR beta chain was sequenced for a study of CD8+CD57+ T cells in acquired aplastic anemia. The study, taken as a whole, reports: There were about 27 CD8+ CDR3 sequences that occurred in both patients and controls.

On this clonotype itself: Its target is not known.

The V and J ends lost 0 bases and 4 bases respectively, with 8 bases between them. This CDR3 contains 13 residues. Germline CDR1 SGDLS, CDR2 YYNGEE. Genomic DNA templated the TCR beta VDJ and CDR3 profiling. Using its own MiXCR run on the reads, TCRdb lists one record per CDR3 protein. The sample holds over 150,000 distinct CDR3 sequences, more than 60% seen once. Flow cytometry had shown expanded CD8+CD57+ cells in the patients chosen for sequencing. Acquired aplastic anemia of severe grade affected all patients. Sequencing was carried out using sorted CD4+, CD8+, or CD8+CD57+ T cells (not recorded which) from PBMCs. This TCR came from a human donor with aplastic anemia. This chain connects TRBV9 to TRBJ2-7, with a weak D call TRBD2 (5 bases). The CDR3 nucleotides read TGTGCCAGCAGCGTAGGGGAGAAGTACGAGCAGTACTTC. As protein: CASSVGEKYEQYF. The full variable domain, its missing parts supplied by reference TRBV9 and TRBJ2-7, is DSGVTQTPKHLITATGQRVTLRCSPRSGDLSVYWYQQSLDQGLQFLIQYYNGEERAKGNILERFSAQQFPDLHSELNLSSLELGDSALYFCASSVGEKYEQYFGPGTRLTVT.